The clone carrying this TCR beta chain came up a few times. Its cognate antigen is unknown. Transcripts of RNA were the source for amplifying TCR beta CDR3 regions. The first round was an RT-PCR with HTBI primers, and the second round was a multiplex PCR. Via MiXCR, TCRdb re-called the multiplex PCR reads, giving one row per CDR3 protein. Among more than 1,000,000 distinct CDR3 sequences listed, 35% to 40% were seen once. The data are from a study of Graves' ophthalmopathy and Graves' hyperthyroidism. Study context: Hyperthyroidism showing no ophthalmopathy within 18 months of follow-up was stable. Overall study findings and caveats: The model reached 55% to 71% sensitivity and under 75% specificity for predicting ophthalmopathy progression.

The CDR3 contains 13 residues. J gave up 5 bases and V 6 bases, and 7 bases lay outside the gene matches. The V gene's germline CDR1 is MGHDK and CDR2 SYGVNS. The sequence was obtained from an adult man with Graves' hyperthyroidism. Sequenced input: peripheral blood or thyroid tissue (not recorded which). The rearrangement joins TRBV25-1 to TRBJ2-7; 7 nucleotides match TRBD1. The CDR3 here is CASRNRGLDEQYF. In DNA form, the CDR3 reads TGTGCCAGCAGGAACAGGGGATTGGACGAGCAGTACTTC.